The sequence of this TCR beta chain was determined in a study of preoperative IRX-2 immunotherapy in early breast cancer (dated by TCRdb to the late 2010s). The sample's treatment or condition, from its label and the paper: preoperative locoregional IRX-2 cytokine immunotherapy. The samples were obtained from a phase Ib study that tested preoperative, locoregional IRX-2 cytokine immunotherapy meant to prime immune responses. Patients with early-stage breast cancer who were given IRX-2 before surgery served as donors. Concerning this clone itself: Its antigen has not been determined. Base qualities are not provided; no much larger clone lies one nucleotide away.

Library preparation employed the immunoSEQ multiplex PCR assay. TCRdb stores this immuneACCESS table with in-frame sequences only. Part of the clones is absent; in the studies checked, under half of the shortfall reflects unresolved V genes, and no reason is known for the rest. The sample contains fewer than 3,500 clones, roughly 76% of them found a single time. Of the sample, 13% falls within the top ten clones. The TCR originated in a human donor with breast cancer. Specimen: tumor tissue, collected after IRX-2 immunotherapy.

The nucleotide sequence is TGCGCCAGCAGCCACGGGACAGGGAACTACAATGAGCAGTTCTTC. Protein translation: CASSHGTGNYNEQFF. This sequence uses TRBV5-1 and TRBJ2-1; TRBD1 fits 9 bases in the junction. The germline V end is reduced by 4 bases and the J end by 3 bases; junction bases left unmatched: 5. The CDR3 covers 15 residues, taking in both the cysteine and the phenylalanine. The CDR3 DNA has 45 bases and is translated from base 1. CDR1 and CDR2, looked up from the germline V gene, are SGHRS and YFSETQ.